The T cell receptor beta chain described here comes from a study of radiotherapy plus CTLA-4 blockade in lung cancer. The CDR3 is 15 amino acids. The ends were cut back, 3 bases at V and 1 base at J, with 12 bases in the middle. Per the germline V gene, CDR1 is LNHDA and CDR2 is SQIVND (reference sequence). This clone was observed a few times. Its matching antigen is unknown. Study-wide results and limits: Radiotherapy with ipilimumab was followed by blood expansion of tumor-derived clones.

TCRdb's copy holds only in-frame clones and misses some; the assay was immunoSEQ multiplex PCR. This table has around 45,000 clones, around 69% appearing once. The chain employs TRBV19 and TRBJ1-2; D gene ambiguous. This receptor was obtained from a human donor with non-small cell lung cancer who had stable disease on radiotherapy plus ipilimumab. This specimen was peripheral blood, taken from a patient treated with radiotherapy plus ipilimumab. CDR3 protein: CASSISYAGNYGYTF. For the CDR3, the DNA is TGTGCCAGTAGTATTTCTTACGCGGGTAACTATGGCTACACCTTC.